The 13 T cell receptor beta chains given below trace back to one sample, sequenced in a study of T cell responses to AZD1222 COVID-19 vaccine. The repertoire was sequenced with immunoSEQ multiplex PCR; TCRdb's copy has only in-frame clones and lacks some. The data show around 190,000 clones, about 91% seen once. The source was peripheral blood, collected on day 0 of AZD1222 vaccination. These receptors were taken from an adult in good health.

V usage is TRBV5-1 and J usage is TRBJ1-1, with D possibly matching TRBD1 (5 bases). Trimming stripped 0 bases from V and 1 base from J, with 7 bases between. The CDR3 sequence is 14 residues long. Germline loops: CDR1 SGHRS, CDR2 YFSETQ. CDR3 in DNA: TGCGCCAGCAGCTTGGTTGGGGGGAACACTGAAGCTTTCTTT. This translates into CASSLVGGNTEAFF.

The CDR3 here is CASSYSLAVPTDTQYF. The CDR3, as DNA: TGTGCCAGCAGTTACTCGCTAGCGGTACCCACAGATACGCAGTATTTT. The J gene is TRBJ2-3, the V gene TRBV6-5; TRBD2 agrees at 7 bases. Germline values: CDR1 MNHEY, CDR2 SVGAGI. With 0 bases clipped from V and 2 bases from J, the junction kept 5 bases outside the gene matches. The CDR3 has 16 residues.

Details on this clone: One junction end does not reproduce the germline sequence, and a read error may be involved. V gene TRBV28 combines with J gene TRBJ1-2, with unresolved D. This CDR3 contains 13 residues. Germline CDR1 MDHEN, CDR2 SYDVKM. CDR3 coding DNA: TGTGCCAGCAGTTTAACACAAGGACCCCCCTTCGCCTTC. Protein: CASSLTQGPPFAF.

The rearrangement uses TRBV6-5 and TRBJ1-3; 7 positions agree with TRBD1. The ends lost 5 bases at V and 4 bases at J; junction bases unmatched: 5. The CDR3 is 14 residues long. CDR1 is MNHEY, CDR2 SVGAGI, per germline. The CDR3 spells CASSQGVSGNTIYF. The CDR3 region has the DNA TGTGCCAGCAGTCAGGGGGTTTCAGGAAACACCATATATTTT.

This clone turned up a few times. This sequence joins TRBV7-6 and TRBJ2-2; D is perhaps TRBD1 (6 bases). The CDR3 totals 16 residues. The germline V gene has CDR1 SGHVS and CDR2 FNYEAQ. Trimming removed 2 bases from V and 3 bases from J, with 13 bases in between. CDR3 region: CASSLTLYRDTGELFF. As DNA, the CDR3 is TGTGCCAGCAGCTTAACTCTTTACAGGGACACCGGGGAGCTGTTTTTT.

This chain uses TRBV18 with TRBJ2-7; 7 nucleotides agree with TRBD2. CDR1 and CDR2 from the germline V gene are KGHSH and LQKENI. The length of the CDR3 is 21 residues. Losses at the gene ends were 0 bases for V and 2 bases for J; bases not matched to a gene: 22. CDR3 in amino acids: CASSPPGMHRAGLTLTYEQYF. For the CDR3, the DNA is TGTGCCAGCTCACCACCCGGTATGCATCGAGCGGGACTCACACTAACCTACGAGCAGTACTTC.

This chain links TRBV6-2 or TRBV6-3 with TRBJ2-1; TRBD2 is a possible D gene (5 bases). Trimming removed 5 bases from V and 4 bases from J, with 6 bases in between. The CDR3 length is 12 residues. The germline V gene encodes CDR1 MNHEY and CDR2 SVGEGT. CDR3 loop: CASSEGYNEQFF. In nucleotides, the CDR3 is TGTGCCAGCAGTGAGGGTTACAATGAGCAGTTCTTC.

This chain connects TRBV7-8 to TRBJ2-7; 8 bases fit TRBD2. Germline V gene lookup returns CDR1 SGHVS and CDR2 FQNEAQ. This CDR3 spans 18 amino acids. Trimming removed 5 bases from V and 3 bases from J; junction bases left unmatched: 18. The CDR3, as DNA: TGTGCCAGCAGCGCTCGTGTCAACCCAGCGGGGGCCAGCTACGAGCAGTACTTC. This sequence encodes CASSARVNPAGASYEQYF. The whole variable domain, filled in from reference TRBV7-8 and TRBJ2-7, reads GAGVSQSPRYKVAKRGQDVALRCDPISGHVSLFWYQQALGQGPEFLTYFQNEAQLDKSGLPSDRFFAERPEGSVSTLKIQRTQQEDSAVYLCASSARVNPAGASYEQYFGPGTRLTVT.

V and J are TRBV18 and TRBJ1-2; D may be TRBD1 (6 bases). V was pared by 2 bases and J by 8 bases, with 15 bases between. The CDR3 totals 14 residues. Germline assignment: CDR1 KGHSH and CDR2 LQKENI. As DNA, the CDR3 is TGTGCCAGCTCACCAGGGCAGAGGGGGGACGGCTACACCTTC. As protein: CASSPGQRGDGYTF.

The chain combines TRBV19 with TRBJ2-4; 8 bases align to TRBD2. The CDR3 has 14 residues. With 1 base clipped from V and 15 bases from J, the junction kept 11 bases outside the gene matches. The germline V gene has CDR1 LNHDA and CDR2 SQIVND (reference sequence). The CDR3 loop is CASSIGAGDSPGYF. The CDR3 nucleotides are TGTGCCAGTAGTATAGGAGCGGGAGACTCCCCGGGGTACTTC.

J is TRBJ1-2 and V is TRBV4-2; 9 bases map to TRBD1. This CDR3 region has 15 residues. Germline lookup yields CDR1 LGHNA and CDR2 YNFKEQ. The J segment lost 7 bases and the V segment lost 0 bases, leaving 6 bases of the junction unmatched. The CDR3: CASSQEGTGISGYTF. The CDR3 DNA is TGTGCCAGCAGCCAAGAGGGGACAGGGATCTCTGGCTACACCTTC.

The gene calls are TRBV14 and TRBJ1-5; D remains ambiguous. The V gene's germline CDR1 is SGHDN and CDR2 FVKESK. V was cut by 1 base and J by 4 bases, with 5 bases left in between. The length of the CDR3 is 13 residues. The CDR3, as DNA: TGTGCCAGCAGCCAAGGAGGGAATCAGCCCCAGCATTTT. As protein: CASSQGGNQPQHF.

The V and J genes are TRBV20-1 and TRBJ1-5, with 7 bases fitting TRBD1. V trimming: 3 bases; J trimming: 6 bases; junction bases outside the gene matches: 2. The germline gives CDR1 DFQATT, CDR2 SNEGSKA (reference sequence). The CDR3 is 12 amino acids. The CDR3 nucleotides are TGCAGTGCTAGTGACAGGGCTCAGCCCCAGCATTTT. As protein: CSASDRAQPQHF.